The 23 T cell receptor beta chains presented below share a single source sample, sequenced in a study of cytomegalovirus exposure and HLA in healthy donors. The PCR employed 60 Vbeta primers together with 13 Jbeta primers. Method: immunoSEQ multiplex PCR; TCRdb's copy keeps in-frame clones and lacks some. Of some 160,000 clones in the sample, 60% to 80% were seen once. Material for sequencing was PBMCs. These receptors originate from a man in his sixties in good health and CMV-seronegative.

Worth noting for this clone: At one end the junction does not follow the germline gene, possibly because of a read error. This chain connects TRBV7-7 to TRBJ1-5, with D uncertain. From germline, CDR1 is SSHAT and CDR2 FNYEAQ (reference sequence). The CDR3 sequence is 15 residues long. CDR3 region: CASSLAGDRDQPQHF. The DNA of the CDR3 is TGTGCTAGCAGCTTAGCGGGAGATAGGGATCAGCCCCAGCATTTT.

The rearrangement joins TRBV5-1 to TRBJ2-7, with D possibly TRBD2 on 5 matching bases. Trimming pared 1 base from V and 3 bases from J, leaving 14 bases between. CDR3 length equals 15 residues. CDR1 is SGHRS, CDR2 YFSETQ, per germline. CDR3 region: CASSLQSGYHYEQYF. The DNA of the CDR3 is TGCGCCAGCAGCTTGCAGTCGGGGTACCACTACGAGCAGTACTTC.

The chain links TRBV19 to TRBJ1-1; 10 bases are shared with TRBD1. In germline, CDR1 is LNHDA, CDR2 SQIVND (reference sequence). J was trimmed by 4 bases and V by 7 bases; bases with no gene match: 6. The CDR3 has 14 amino acids. In nucleotides, the CDR3 is TGTGCCAGTACCGCGACAGGGGGCTTCACTGAAGCTTTCTTT. It encodes CASTATGGFTEAFF.

The chain is built from TRBV9 and TRBJ2-5; maybe TRBD1 (6 bases). Matching the DNA end better, TRBJ2-7 makes the J call doubtful. The CDR3 contains 14 residues. From germline, CDR1 is SGDLS and CDR2 YYNGEE. The DNA for the CDR3 is TGTGCCAGCAGCGTCGACGGACAGTCCTACGAGCAGTACTTC. This encodes CASSVDGQSYEQYF.

V and J are TRBV10-3 and TRBJ1-1, with 9 bases matching TRBD1. CDR1 is ENHRY, CDR2 SYGVKD, per germline. The CDR3 totals 13 residues. With 3 bases clipped from V and 11 bases from J, the junction kept 7 bases outside the gene matches. CDR3 sequence: CAISEGDRAHAFF. Here the CDR3 DNA reads TGTGCCATCAGTGAAGGGGACAGGGCTCACGCTTTCTTT.

The chain joins TRBV9 to TRBJ2-7; a weak D match, TRBD2 (6 bases). This CDR3 is 14 amino acids long. Trimming left V 4 bases short and J 0 bases short, with 11 bases between. CDR1 and CDR2 (germline): SGDLS, YYNGEE. The CDR3 DNA is TGTGCCAGCAGCCTCACGGGGGACTCCTACGAGCAGTACTTC. Translating it yields CASSLTGDSYEQYF. The whole variable domain, filled in from reference TRBV9 and TRBJ2-7, reads DSGVTQTPKHLITATGQRVTLRCSPRSGDLSVYWYQQSLDQGLQFLIQYYNGEERAKGNILERFSAQQFPDLHSELNLSSLELGDSALYFCASSLTGDSYEQYFGPGTRLTVT.

V usage is TRBV29-1 and J usage is TRBJ1-1, with D possibly matching TRBD1 (5 bases). The CDR3 totals 13 residues. Trimming removed 5 bases from V and 0 bases from J, with 10 bases in between. Per the germline V gene, CDR1 is SQVTM and CDR2 is ANQGSEA. Here the CDR3 DNA reads TGCAGCGTTACGACAGAGATGAACACTGAAGCTTTCTTT. It encodes CSVTTEMNTEAFF.

This chain uses TRBV9 with TRBJ2-1; 8 nucleotides agree with TRBD2. CDR1 and CDR2 (germline): SGDLS, YYNGEE. The CDR3 spans 15 residues. The ends lost 4 bases at V and 6 bases at J; junction bases unmatched: 9. Here the CDR3 reads CASSPGLGGSNEQFF. The CDR3 DNA sequence: TGTGCCAGCAGCCCGGGACTAGGAGGCTCCAATGAGCAGTTCTTC.

The chain couples TRBV30 to TRBJ1-5; 8 nucleotides line up with TRBD1. V was pared by 2 bases and J by 2 bases, with 8 bases of the junction left unmatched. Germline CDR1 GTSNPN, CDR2 SVGIG (reference sequence). This CDR3 contains 16 residues. The DNA for the CDR3 is TGTGCCTGGAGTCTATCGCCAGGGGGCGGCAATCAGCCCCAGCATTTT. It yields the protein CAWSLSPGGGNQPQHF.

The V gene is TRBV10-2, the J gene TRBJ2-2; perhaps TRBD1 as D (5 bases). The CDR3 sequence is 15 residues long. The V gene lost 2 bases and the J gene lost 3 bases, with 10 bases spanning the gap. Germline V gene data show CDR1 as WSHSY and CDR2 as SAAADI. Written as DNA, the CDR3 is TGCGCCAGCAGTGAGGGGTCAGGGTACACCGGGGAGCTGTTTTTT. Its protein is CASSEGSGYTGELFF.

The chain carries TRBV7-9 and TRBJ2-7, with a tentative D call TRBD2 (6 bases). The germline gives CDR1 SEHNR, CDR2 FQNEAQ (reference sequence). The CDR3 runs 14 residues. Trimming cost V 1 base and J 3 bases, with 10 bases left between them. CDR3: CASSLEGGGYEQYF. The CDR3 coding sequence is TGTGCCAGCAGCTTAGAGGGAGGCGGCTACGAGCAGTACTTC.

J is TRBJ2-7 and V is TRBV28; TRBD2 matches 10 bases. Losses at the gene ends were 8 bases for V and 3 bases for J; bases not matched to a gene: 7. CDR1 and CDR2 from the germline V gene are MDHEN and SYDVKM. The CDR3 is made up of 14 amino acids. The CDR3 loop reads CASWASGSIYEQYF. CDR3 coding DNA: TGTGCCAGCTGGGCTAGCGGGAGTATCTACGAGCAGTACTTC.

The rearrangement joins TRBV19 to TRBJ2-7; 7 positions match TRBD1. Losses at the gene ends were 3 bases for V and 1 base for J; bases not matched to a gene: 6. This CDR3 has 15 residues. Germline CDR1 LNHDA, CDR2 SQIVND (reference sequence). The CDR3 spells CASSIGARGSYEQYF. The CDR3 nucleotides are TGTGCCAGTAGTATCGGGGCCAGGGGGTCCTACGAGCAGTACTTC.

CDR3 in amino acids: CASRSPRGLNTEAFF. In DNA form, the CDR3 reads TGTGCCAGCAGATCCCCAAGGGGCCTGAACACTGAAGCTTTCTTT. V is TRBV6-6 and J is TRBJ1-1; tentative D call: TRBD1 (5 bases). Trimming took off 6 bases at V and 0 bases at J, with 14 bases between the two ends. The CDR3 has 15 amino acids. Germline V gene lookup returns CDR1 MNHNY and CDR2 SVGAGI (reference sequence).

This rearrangement joins TRBV5-6 to TRBJ1-1, with TRBD1 matching 7 bases. Germline CDR1 reads SGHDT; CDR2 reads YYEEEE. V lost 5 bases to trimming and J lost 1 base; unmatched junction nucleotides: 5. This CDR3 contains 14 residues. The CDR3 sequence is CASRDGQANTEAFF. DNA for the CDR3: TGTGCCAGCAGGGACGGACAGGCGAACACTGAAGCTTTCTTT. The full variable domain, with the rest looked up from reference TRBV5-6 and TRBJ1-1, is DAGVTQSPTHLIKTRGQQVTLRCSPKSGHDTVSWYQQALGQGPQFIFQYYEEEERQRGNFPDRFSGHQFPNYSSELNVNALLLGDSALYLCASRDGQANTEAFFGQGTRLTVV.

The CDR3 bases are TGTGCCAGTAGTATAGAGACAGGGCCTCAGCCCCAGCATTTT. This translates into CASSIETGPQPQHF. The chain employs TRBV19 and TRBJ1-5; 7 bases fit TRBD1. Germline trimming cut 0 bases from V and 6 bases from J; bases unmatched to any gene: 2. Per the germline V gene, CDR1 is LNHDA and CDR2 is SQIVND (reference sequence). The CDR3 covers 14 residues.

J is TRBJ2-5 and V is TRBV5-8; TRBD2 aligns across 11 bases. Germline CDR1 reads SGHTS; CDR2 reads YDEGEE. The CDR3 is made up of 19 amino acids. V lost 0 bases, J lost 0 bases, and 10 bases stayed unmatched. CDR3 residues: CASSLGGSSGGSYQETQYF. In DNA form, the CDR3 reads TGTGCCAGCAGCTTGGGAGGCTCTAGCGGGGGGTCGTACCAAGAGACCCAGTACTTC.

This clone came up once. The chain employs TRBV28 and TRBJ2-1; TRBD1 aligns across 9 bases. CDR1 is MDHEN and CDR2 is SYDVKM in the germline V gene. The CDR3 spans 14 residues. The trim removed 3 bases at V and 9 bases at J, leaving 6 bases unmatched. The CDR3 region is CASSLDQQGAEQFF. DNA of the CDR3: TGTGCCAGCAGTTTGGACCAACAGGGGGCTGAGCAGTTCTTC.

The V and J genes are TRBV5-4 and TRBJ2-3; D possibly corresponds to TRBD2 (6 bases). Trimming took 0 bases from V and 4 from J, leaving 12 bases between them. The CDR3 sequence is 15 residues long. From germline, CDR1 is SGHNT and CDR2 YYREEE (reference sequence). The CDR3 is CASSLDGSPSDTQYF. Here the CDR3 DNA reads TGTGCCAGCAGCTTGGACGGGAGCCCCTCAGATACGCAGTATTTT.

This clone has more than one count but fewer than ten. V is TRBV19 and J is TRBJ2-2; D is ambiguous. The CDR3 is made up of 16 amino acids. V lost 9 bases, J lost 3 bases, and 20 bases lay in between. The germline V gene encodes CDR1 LNHDA and CDR2 SQIVND (reference sequence). The CDR3 reads CARKKLGRRYTGELFF. The CDR3 DNA reads TGTGCCAGAAAGAAACTGGGCAGACGATACACCGGGGAGCTGTTTTTT.

Points on this clone: Germline and junction disagree at one end, which may indicate a read error. The rearrangement links TRBV29-1 to TRBJ1-2; 7 nucleotides align to TRBD1. Germline V gives CDR1 SQVTM, CDR2 ANQGSEA. This CDR3 region has 11 residues. The DNA of the CDR3 is TGCAGCGTCGGGACAGACTATGGCTACCCCTTC. This translates into CSVGTDYGYPF.

The CDR3 bases are TGTGCCAGTAGTCGAGGACAGGGAATCTCCTACGAGCAGTACTTC. It specifies CASSRGQGISYEQYF. This chain joins TRBV19 and TRBJ2-7, with 8 bases matching TRBD1. This CDR3 has 15 residues. CDR1 is LNHDA and CDR2 is SQIVND in the germline V gene (reference sequence). The junction had 6 bases not matched to a gene; V was cut back by 5 bases and J by 0 bases. The entire variable domain, with the rest obtained from reference TRBV19 and TRBJ2-7, is as follows: DGGITQSPKYLFRKEGQNVTLSCEQNLNHDAMYWYRQDPGQGLRLIYYSQIVNDFQKGDIAEGYSVSREKKESFPLTVTSAQKNPTAFYLCASSRGQGISYEQYFGPGTRLTVT.

CDR3 sequence reads: CASRCRPGGNIQYF. The CDR3 nucleotides are TGTGCCAGCAGGTGCAGGCCGGGAGGAAACATTCAGTACTTC. V and J are TRBV7-3 and TRBJ2-4; 7 bases agree with TRBD2. The germline gives CDR1 SGHTA, CDR2 FQGTGA. The CDR3 runs to 14 residues. The ends lost 6 bases at V and 6 bases at J; junction bases unmatched: 8.